A selection of T cell receptor beta chains follows, all from one sample in a study of T cell repertoires in aging, cancer and after chemotherapy. TCRdb re-analysed the multiplex PCR reads in MiXCR, keeping a single row per CDR3 protein. The data contain around 2,800 distinct CDR3 sequences, roughly a quarter of them seen just once; the ten biggest clones take up over 50%. Sequencing was done on a sample of blood. The receptors here all came from a human donor with a solid tumor. The CDR3 runs from the conserved cysteine through the conserved F or W. Each record gives: D gene, J gene, V gene, clone size, CDR3 DNA, CDR3 protein. D genes are given only for firm matches. Size is stated for part of the rows, as once, few or many counts, or as a class when the clone is expanded.

TRBD1,TRBJ1-3,TRBV27,-,TGTGCCAGCAGTTTGACGAATACAGGGGTAAACACCATATATTTT,CASSLTNTGVNTIYF
TRBD1,TRBJ2-5,TRBV12-3/TRBV12-4,few,TGTGCCAGCAGTTTAGTGGGGACAGCCTCCCAAGAGACCCAGTACTTC,CASSLVGTASQETQYF
-,TRBJ2-7,TRBV10-3,few,TGTGCCATCAGTCCTGGGCCCCGGGGTTTATACGAGCAGTACTTC,CAISPGPRGLYEQYF
TRBD2,TRBJ2-5,TRBV27,medium-sized,TGTGCCAGCAGTTTTGGTTCTAGCGGGAGTACAGAGACCCAGTACTTC,CASSFGSSGSTETQYF
TRBD1,TRBJ1-1,TRBV7-3,-,TGTGCCAGCAGCTTGACAGGGGGCCCGGGTACTGAAGCTTTCTTT,CASSLTGGPGTEAFF
-,TRBJ2-2,TRBV29-1,-,TGCAGCGTTAACAGGGGAGGAAACACCGGGGAGCTGTTTTTT,CSVNRGGNTGELFF
TRBD1,TRBJ1-5,TRBV7-9,-,TGTGCCAGCAGCTTTGTTTCCCCCGGGACAGGGAATTGGAATCAGCCCCAGCATTTT,CASSFVSPGTGNWNQPQHF
TRBD1,TRBJ2-7,TRBV29-1,-,TGCAGCGGGACAGGGTCCCACGAGCAGTACTTC,CSGTGSHEQYF
TRBD1,TRBJ1-2,TRBV6-1,few,TGTGCCAGCAGTGAAGTTGGGACAGCTATTGGCTACACCTTC,CASSEVGTAIGYTF
-,TRBJ1-2,TRBV11-1,-,TGTGCCAGCAGCCCTCTTGGAAATCGGGGGGCGGCTAACTATGGCTACACCTTC,CASSPLGNRGAANYGYTF
TRBD1,TRBJ2-3,TRBV18,medium-sized,TGTGCCAGCTCACCACCCCGCCAGGGGGCTGGAGATACGCAGTATTTT,CASSPPRQGAGDTQYF
-,TRBJ1-6,TRBV5-5,medium-sized,TGTGCCAGCAGCTTATTTGGGCCGCGACAGAGGGTTTATAATTCACCCCTCCACTTT,CASSLFGPRQRVYNSPLHF
-,TRBJ2-1,TRBV20-1,few,TGCAGTGCTAGATCCTTCGGGGGCCTGGGTAATGAGCAGTTCTTC,CSARSFGGLGNEQFF
TRBD1,TRBJ1-6,TRBV15,medium-sized,TGTGCCACCAGCAGCCCAGGACAGGGGGCGACCGGTTCACCCCTCCACTTT,CATSSPGQGATGSPLHF
TRBD2,TRBJ2-3,TRBV20-1,-,TGCAGTGCTACGATTAGCGGGCCTAGCACAGATACGCAGTATTTT,CSATISGPSTDTQYF
-,TRBJ1-6,TRBV30,few,TGTGCCTGGAGTGTGGTACAGCAGACCAATTCACCCCTCCACTTT,CAWSVVQQTNSPLHF
-,TRBJ2-7,TRBV18,medium-sized,TGTGCCAGCTCACCCGGAATGGAGTACTACGAGCAGTACTTC,CASSPGMEYYEQYF
TRBD1,TRBJ1-5,TRBV24-1,once,TGTGCCACCAGTGATTTTTTCGGGATGACAGGGAGCCTGGGACAGCCCCAGCATTTT,CATSDFFGMTGSLGQPQHF